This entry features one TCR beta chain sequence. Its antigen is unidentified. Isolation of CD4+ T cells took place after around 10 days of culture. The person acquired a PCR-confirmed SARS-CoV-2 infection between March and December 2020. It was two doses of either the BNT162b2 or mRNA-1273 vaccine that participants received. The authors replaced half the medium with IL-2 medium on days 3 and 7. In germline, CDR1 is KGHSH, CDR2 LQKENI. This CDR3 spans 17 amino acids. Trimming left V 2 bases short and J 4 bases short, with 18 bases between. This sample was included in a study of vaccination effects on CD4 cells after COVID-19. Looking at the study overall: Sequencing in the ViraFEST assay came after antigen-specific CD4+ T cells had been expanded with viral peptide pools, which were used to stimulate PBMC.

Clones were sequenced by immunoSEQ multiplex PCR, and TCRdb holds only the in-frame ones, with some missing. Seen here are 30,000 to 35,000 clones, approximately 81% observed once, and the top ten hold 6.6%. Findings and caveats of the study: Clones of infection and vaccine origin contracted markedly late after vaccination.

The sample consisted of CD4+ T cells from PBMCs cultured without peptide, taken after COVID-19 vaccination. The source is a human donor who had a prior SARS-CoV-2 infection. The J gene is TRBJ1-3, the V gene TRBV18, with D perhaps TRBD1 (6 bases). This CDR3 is CASSPRTVAGLGNTIYF. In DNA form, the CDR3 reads TGTGCCAGCTCACCAAGGACAGTCGCAGGACTCGGAAACACCATATATTTT.